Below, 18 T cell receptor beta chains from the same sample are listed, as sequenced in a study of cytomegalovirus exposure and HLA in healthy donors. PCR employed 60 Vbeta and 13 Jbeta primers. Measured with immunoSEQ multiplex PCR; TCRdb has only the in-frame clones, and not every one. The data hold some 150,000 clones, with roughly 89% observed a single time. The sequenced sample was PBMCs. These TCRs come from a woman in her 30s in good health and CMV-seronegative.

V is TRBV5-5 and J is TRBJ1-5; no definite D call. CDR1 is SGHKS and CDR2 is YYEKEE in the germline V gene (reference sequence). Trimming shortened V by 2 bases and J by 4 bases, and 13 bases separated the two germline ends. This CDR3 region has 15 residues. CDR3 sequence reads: CASSFDFEANQPQHF. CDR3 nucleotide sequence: TGTGCCAGCAGCTTCGATTTTGAGGCAAATCAGCCCCAGCATTTT.

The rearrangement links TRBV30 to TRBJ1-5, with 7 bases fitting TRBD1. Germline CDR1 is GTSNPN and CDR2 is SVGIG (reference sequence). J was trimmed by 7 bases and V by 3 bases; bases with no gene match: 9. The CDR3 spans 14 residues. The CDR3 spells CAWREPTGNQPQHF. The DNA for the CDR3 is TGTGCCTGGAGGGAACCGACAGGGAACCAGCCCCAGCATTTT. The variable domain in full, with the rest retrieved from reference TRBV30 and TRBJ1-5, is SQTIHQWPATLVQPVGSPLSLECTVEGTSNPNLYWYRQAAGRGLQLLFYSVGIGQISSEVPQNLSASRPQDRQFILSSKKLLLSDSGFYLCAWREPTGNQPQHFGDGTRLSIL.

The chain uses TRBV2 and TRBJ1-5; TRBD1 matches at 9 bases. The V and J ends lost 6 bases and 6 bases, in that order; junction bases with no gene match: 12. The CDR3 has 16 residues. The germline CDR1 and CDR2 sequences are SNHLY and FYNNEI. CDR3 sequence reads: CASRLPGQGSTQPQHF. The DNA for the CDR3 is TGTGCCAGCAGATTACCGGGACAGGGTTCAACTCAGCCCCAGCATTTT.

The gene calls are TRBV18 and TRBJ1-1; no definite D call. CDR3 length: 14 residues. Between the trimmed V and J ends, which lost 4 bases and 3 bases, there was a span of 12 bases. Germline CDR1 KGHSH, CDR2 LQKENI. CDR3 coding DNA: TGTGCCAGCTCACGAACTACGATAGACACTGAAGCTTTCTTT. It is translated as CASSRTTIDTEAFF.

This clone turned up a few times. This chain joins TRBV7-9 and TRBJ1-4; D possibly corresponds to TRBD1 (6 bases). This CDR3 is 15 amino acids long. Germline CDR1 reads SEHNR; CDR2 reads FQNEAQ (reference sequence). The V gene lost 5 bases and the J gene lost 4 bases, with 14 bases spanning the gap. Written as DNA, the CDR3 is TGTGCCAGCAGCCAGGGGACCGTCTATAATGAAAAACTGTTTTTT. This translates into CASSQGTVYNEKLFF.

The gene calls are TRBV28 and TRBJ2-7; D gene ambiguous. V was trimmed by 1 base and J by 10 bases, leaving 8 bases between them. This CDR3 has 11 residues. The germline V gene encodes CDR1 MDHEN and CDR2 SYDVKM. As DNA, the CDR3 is TGTGCCAGCAGTTTATATCTAGTACAGTACTTC. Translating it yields CASSLYLVQYF.

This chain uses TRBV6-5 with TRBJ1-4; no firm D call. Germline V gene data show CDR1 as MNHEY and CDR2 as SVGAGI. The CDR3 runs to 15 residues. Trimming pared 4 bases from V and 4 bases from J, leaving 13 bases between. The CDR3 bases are TGTGCCAGCAGTTTTACTCAATACCATAATGAAAAACTGTTTTTT. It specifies CASSFTQYHNEKLFF.

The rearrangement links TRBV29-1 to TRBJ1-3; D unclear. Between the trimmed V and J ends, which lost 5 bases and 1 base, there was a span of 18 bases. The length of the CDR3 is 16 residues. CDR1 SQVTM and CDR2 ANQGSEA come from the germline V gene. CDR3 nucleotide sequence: TGCAGCGTTCAATTAATGGTCGGAGGATCTGGAAACACCATATATTTT. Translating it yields CSVQLMVGGSGNTIYF. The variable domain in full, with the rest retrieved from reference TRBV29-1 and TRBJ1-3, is SAVISQKPSRDICQRGTSLTIQCQVDSQVTMMFWYRQQPGQSLTLIATANQGSEATYESGFVIDKFPISRPNLTFSTLTVSNMSPEDSSIYLCSVQLMVGGSGNTIYFGEGSWLTVV.

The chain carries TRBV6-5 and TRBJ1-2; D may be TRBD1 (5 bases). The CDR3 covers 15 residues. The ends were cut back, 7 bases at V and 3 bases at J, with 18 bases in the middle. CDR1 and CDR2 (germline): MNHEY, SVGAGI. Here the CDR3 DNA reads TGTGCCAGCACCCTACAGGCGGGGACCCACTATGGCTACACCTTC. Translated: CASTLQAGTHYGYTF.

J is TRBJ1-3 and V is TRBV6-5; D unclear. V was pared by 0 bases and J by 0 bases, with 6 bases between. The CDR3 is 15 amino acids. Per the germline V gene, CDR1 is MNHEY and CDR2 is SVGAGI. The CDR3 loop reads CASSYSSGSGNTIYF. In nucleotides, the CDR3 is TGTGCCAGCAGTTACTCGAGCGGCTCTGGAAACACCATATATTTT.

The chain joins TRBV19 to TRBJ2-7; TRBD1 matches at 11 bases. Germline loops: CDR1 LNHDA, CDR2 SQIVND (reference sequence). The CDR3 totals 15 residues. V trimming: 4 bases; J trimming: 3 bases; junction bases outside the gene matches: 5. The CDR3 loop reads CASSTPGTGGYEQYF. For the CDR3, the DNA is TGTGCCAGTAGTACCCCCGGGACAGGGGGCTACGAGCAGTACTTC.

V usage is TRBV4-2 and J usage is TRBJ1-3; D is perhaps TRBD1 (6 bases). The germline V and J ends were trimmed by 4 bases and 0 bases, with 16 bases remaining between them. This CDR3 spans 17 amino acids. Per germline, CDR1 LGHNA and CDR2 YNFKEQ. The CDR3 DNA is TGTGCCAGCAGCCCCCTGACAGGACGTTACTCTGGAAACACCATATATTTT. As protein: CASSPLTGRYSGNTIYF.

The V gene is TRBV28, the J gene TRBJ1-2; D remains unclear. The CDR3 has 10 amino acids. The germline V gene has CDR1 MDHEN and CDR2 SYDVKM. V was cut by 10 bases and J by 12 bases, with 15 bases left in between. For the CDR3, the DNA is TGTGCCACCGGGTTTTCGTGGAACACCTTC. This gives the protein CATGFSWNTF.

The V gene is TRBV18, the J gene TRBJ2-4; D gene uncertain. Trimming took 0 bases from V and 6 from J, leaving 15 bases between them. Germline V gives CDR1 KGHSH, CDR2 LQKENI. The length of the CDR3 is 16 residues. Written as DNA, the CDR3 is TGTGCCAGCTCACCACCCGTTTCTGAGCGAGGAAACATTCAGTACTTC. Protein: CASSPPVSERGNIQYF.

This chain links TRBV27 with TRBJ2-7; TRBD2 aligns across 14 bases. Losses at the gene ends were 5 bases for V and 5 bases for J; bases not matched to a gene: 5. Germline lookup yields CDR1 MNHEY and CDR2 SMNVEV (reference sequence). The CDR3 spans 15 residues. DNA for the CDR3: TGTGCCAGCAGTGCGGGACTAGCGGGAGTCAACGAGCAGTACTTC. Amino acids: CASSAGLAGVNEQYF.

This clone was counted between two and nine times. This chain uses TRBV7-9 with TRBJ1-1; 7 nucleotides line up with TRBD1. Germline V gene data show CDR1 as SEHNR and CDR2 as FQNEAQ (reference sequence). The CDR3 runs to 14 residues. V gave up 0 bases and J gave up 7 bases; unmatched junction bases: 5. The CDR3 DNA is TGTGCCAGCAGCTTAGCCGGGACAGAGGGTGAAGCTTTCTTT. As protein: CASSLAGTEGEAFF.

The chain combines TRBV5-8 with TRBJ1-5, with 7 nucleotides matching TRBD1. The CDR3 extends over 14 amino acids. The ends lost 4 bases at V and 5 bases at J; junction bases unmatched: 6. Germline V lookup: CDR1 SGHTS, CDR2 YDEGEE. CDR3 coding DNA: TGTGCCAGCAGCCCCAGGGACAGATATCAGCCCCAGCATTTT. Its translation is CASSPRDRYQPQHF.

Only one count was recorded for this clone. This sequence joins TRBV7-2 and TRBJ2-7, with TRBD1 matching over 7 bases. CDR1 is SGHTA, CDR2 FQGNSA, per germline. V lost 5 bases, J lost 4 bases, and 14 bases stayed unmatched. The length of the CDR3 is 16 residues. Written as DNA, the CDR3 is TGTGCCAGCAGCCCCAGACCGGGACAGCAAACTTACGAGCAGTACTTC. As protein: CASSPRPGQQTYEQYF.